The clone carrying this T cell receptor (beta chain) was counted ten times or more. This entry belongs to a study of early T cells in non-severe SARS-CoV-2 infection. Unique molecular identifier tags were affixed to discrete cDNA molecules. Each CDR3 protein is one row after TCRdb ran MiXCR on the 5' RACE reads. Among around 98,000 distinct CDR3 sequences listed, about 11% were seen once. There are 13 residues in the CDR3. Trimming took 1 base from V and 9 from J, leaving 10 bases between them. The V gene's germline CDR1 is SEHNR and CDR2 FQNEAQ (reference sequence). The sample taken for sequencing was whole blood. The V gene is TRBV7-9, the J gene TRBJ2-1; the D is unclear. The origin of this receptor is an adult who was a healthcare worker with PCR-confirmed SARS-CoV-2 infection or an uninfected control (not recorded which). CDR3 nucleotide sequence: TGTGCCAGCAGCTTAGTGATTATGAGTGAGCAGTTCTTC. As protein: CASSLVIMSEQFF.